The present T cell receptor beta chain was sequenced within a study of shared clonotypes between healthy human individuals. Whole-study findings and limits: Represented diversity (both genetic and exposure-history) was limited by the small number of donors. Tissues were not sampled, only blood, and their repertoires likely differ.

Concerning this clone: Its antigen is undetermined.

Profiling relied on immunoSEQ multiplex PCR, and the TCRdb table lists in-frame clones only, not all of them. Among 170,000 or so clones, roughly 70% were seen once, and the ten largest hold 8.5% to 12%. This sequence originates from a man younger than 40 in good health. The sample consisted of memory CD4+ T cells sorted from blood. Subset: CD45RA-negative fraction.

CDR3 bases: TGTGCCAGCAGTACCCCCGACAGGCCCCAGCAGTTCTTC. Translating it yields CASSTPDRPQQFF. V and J are TRBV6-1 and TRBJ2-1; a possible D gene is TRBD1 (6 bases). Germline loops: CDR1 MNHNS, CDR2 SASEGT. V was clipped by 5 bases and J by 11 bases, with 16 bases between them. This CDR3 comprises 13 residues.